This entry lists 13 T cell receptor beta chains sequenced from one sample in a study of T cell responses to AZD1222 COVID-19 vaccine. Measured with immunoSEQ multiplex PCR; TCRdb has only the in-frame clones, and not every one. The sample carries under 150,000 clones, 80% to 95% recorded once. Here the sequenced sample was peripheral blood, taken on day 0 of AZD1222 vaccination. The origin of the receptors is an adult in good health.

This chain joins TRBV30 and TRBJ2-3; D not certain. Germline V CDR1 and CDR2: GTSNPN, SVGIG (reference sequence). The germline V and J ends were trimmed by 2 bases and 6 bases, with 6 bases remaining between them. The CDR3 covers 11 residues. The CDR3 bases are TGTGCCTGGAGTAACGGCGATACGCAGTATTTT. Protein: CAWSNGDTQYF.

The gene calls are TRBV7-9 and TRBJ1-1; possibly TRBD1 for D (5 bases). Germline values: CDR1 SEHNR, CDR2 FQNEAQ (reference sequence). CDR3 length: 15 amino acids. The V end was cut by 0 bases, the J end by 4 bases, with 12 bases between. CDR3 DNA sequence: TGTGCCAGCAGCTTAGCCGGGACCTTGGGCACTGAAGCTTTCTTT. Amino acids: CASSLAGTLGTEAFF.

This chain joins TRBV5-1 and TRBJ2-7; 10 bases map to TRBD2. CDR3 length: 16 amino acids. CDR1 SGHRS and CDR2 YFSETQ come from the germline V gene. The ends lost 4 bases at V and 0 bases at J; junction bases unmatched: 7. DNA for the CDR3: TGCGCCAGCAGCATATATTCTAGCGGGAGCTCCTACGAGCAGTACTTC. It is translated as CASSIYSSGSSYEQYF.

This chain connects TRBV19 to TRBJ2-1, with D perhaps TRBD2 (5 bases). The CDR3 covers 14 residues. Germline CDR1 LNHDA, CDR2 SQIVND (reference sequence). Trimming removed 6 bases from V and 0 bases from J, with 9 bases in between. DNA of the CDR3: TGTGCCAGTAGATCTGGGAGCTCCTACAATGAGCAGTTCTTC. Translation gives CASRSGSSYNEQFF.

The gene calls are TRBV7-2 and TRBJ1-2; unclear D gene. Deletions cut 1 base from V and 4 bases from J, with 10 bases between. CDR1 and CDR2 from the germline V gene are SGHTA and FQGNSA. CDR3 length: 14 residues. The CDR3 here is CASSLGGISYGYTF. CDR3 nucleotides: TGTGCCAGCAGCTTAGGGGGAATTAGCTATGGCTACACCTTC.

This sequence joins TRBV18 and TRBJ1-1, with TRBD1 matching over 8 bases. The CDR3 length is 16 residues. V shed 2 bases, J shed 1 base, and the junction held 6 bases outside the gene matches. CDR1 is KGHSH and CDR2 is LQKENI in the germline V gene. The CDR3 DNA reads TGTGCCAGCTCACCATACTCAGGGGGCTCGAACACTGAAGCTTTCTTT. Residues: CASSPYSGGSNTEAFF.

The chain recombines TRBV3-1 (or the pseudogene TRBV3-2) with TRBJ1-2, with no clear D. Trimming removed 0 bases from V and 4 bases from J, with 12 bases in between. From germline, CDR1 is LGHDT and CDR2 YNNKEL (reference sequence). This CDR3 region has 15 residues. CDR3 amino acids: CASSQDPGRIYGYTF. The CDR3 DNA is TGTGCCAGCAGCCAAGATCCGGGCAGAATCTATGGCTACACCTTC.

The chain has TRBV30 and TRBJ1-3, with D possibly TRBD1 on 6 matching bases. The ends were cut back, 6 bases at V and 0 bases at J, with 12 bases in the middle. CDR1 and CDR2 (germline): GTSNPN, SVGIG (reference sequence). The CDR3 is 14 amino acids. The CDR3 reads CACWGLYSGNTIYF. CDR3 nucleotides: TGTGCCTGTTGGGGGCTCTACTCTGGAAACACCATATATTTT.

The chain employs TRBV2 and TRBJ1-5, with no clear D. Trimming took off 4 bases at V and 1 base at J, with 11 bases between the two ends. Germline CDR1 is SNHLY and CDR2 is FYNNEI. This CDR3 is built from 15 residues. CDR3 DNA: TGTGCCAGCAGTGTCCAGCATTTAAGCAATCAGCCCCAGCATTTT. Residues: CASSVQHLSNQPQHF.

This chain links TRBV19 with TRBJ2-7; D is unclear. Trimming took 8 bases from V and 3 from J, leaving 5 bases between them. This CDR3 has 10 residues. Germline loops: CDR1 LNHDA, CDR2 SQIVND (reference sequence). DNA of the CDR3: TGTGCCAGTGGGTACTACGAGCAGTACTTC. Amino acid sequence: CASGYYEQYF.

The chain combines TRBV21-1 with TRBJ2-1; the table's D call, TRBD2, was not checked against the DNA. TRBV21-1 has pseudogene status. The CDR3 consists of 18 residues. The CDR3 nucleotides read TGTGCCAGCAGCATACCCGGAGAACTAGCGGGAGGAGGTAATGAGCAGTTCTTC. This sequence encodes CASSIPGELAGGGNEQFF.

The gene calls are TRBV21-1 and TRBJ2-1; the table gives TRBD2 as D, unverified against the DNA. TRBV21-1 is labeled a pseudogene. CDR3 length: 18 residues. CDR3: CASSTPALSGSSYNEQFF. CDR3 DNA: TGTGCCAGCAGCACCCCGGCCCTAAGCGGGAGTTCCTACAATGAGCAGTTCTTC.

CDR3 bases: TGTGCCAGCAGCTTTGGGCCCTATGGCTACACCTTC. It encodes CASSFGPYGYTF. The J gene is TRBJ1-2, the V gene TRBV13; no definite D call. V lost 3 bases and J 4 bases, leaving 6 bases between the germline ends. CDR1 and CDR2 (germline): PRHDT, FYEKMQ (reference sequence). This CDR3 has 12 residues.